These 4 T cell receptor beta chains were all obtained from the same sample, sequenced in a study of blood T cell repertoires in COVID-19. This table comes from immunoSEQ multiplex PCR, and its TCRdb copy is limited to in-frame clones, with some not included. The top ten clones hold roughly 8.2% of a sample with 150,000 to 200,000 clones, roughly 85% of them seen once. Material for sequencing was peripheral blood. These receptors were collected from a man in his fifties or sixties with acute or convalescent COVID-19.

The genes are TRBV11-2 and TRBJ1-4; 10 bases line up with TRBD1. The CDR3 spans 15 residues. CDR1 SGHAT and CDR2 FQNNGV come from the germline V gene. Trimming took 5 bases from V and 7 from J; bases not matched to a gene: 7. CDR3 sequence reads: CASSRDRGGGEKLFF. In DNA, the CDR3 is TGTGCCAGCAGCCGGGACAGGGGCGGGGGTGAAAAACTGTTTTTT.

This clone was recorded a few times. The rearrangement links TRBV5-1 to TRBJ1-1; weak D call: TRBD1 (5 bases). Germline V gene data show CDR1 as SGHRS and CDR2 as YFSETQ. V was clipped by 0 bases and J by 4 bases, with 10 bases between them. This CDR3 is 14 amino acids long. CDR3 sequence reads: CASSLAQGGTEAFF. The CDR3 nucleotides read TGCGCCAGCAGCTTGGCTCAGGGTGGCACTGAAGCTTTCTTT.

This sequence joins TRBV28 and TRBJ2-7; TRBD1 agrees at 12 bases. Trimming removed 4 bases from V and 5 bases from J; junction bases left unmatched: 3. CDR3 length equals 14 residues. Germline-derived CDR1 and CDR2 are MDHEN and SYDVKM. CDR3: CASSSGTGGDEQYF. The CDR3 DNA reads TGTGCCAGCAGTTCCGGGACAGGGGGCGACGAGCAGTACTTC.

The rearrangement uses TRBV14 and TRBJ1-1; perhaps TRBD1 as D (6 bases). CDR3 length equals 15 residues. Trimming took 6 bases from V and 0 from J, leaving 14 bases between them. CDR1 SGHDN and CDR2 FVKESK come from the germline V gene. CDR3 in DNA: TGTGCCAGCAGTTCGGGACAAATAATGAACACTGAAGCTTTCTTT. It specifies CASSSGQIMNTEAFF.